The 18 T cell receptor beta chains listed next were all sequenced from one sample in a study of identical twins. MiXCR, run by TCRdb on the 5' RACE reads, gives a single entry per CDR3 protein. The sample includes fewer than 550,000 distinct CDR3 sequences, approximately 14% of them seen just once. The data also belong to a second study, concerning yellow fever vaccine responses in identical twins.

Sequenced input: CD4+ T cells sorted from blood. The receptor set was obtained from a woman under 30 in good health.

The CDR3 coding sequence is TGTGCCAGCAGCCAAGAGCAGGGGACGGGACAGTACTTC. Amino acids: CASSQEQGTGQYF. The chain links TRBV3-1 to TRBJ2-7; D perhaps matches TRBD1 (6 bases). Germline CDR1 LGHDT, CDR2 YNNKEL (reference sequence). V was clipped by 0 bases and J by 10 bases, with 13 bases between them. The CDR3 covers 13 residues.

This clonotype was seen a few times. The rearrangement joins TRBV5-6 to TRBJ2-2; 13 bases match TRBD2. Trimming removed 4 bases from V and 1 base from J; junction bases left unmatched: 4. Germline V gene lookup returns CDR1 SGHDT and CDR2 YYEEEE. The CDR3 extends over 17 amino acids. CDR3 loop: CASSRTSGSRNTGELFF. The CDR3 DNA reads TGTGCCAGCAGCAGGACTAGCGGGAGTCGGAACACCGGGGAGCTGTTTTTT.

This clonotype was seen a few times. This rearrangement joins TRBV5-1 to TRBJ2-1, with 11 bases identical to TRBD1. This CDR3 has 14 residues. Unmatched junction bases numbered 4, after V lost 4 bases and J lost 7 bases. Looked up from germline, CDR1 is SGHRS and CDR2 is YFSETQ. CDR3 sequence: CASSPGTGGNEQFF. The DNA for the CDR3 is TGCGCCAGCAGCCCGGGGACAGGGGGGAATGAGCAGTTCTTC. Filled out from reference TRBV5-1 and TRBJ2-1, the complete variable domain reads KAGVTQTPRYLIKTRGQQVTLSCSPISGHRSVSWYQQTPGQGLQFLFEYFSETQRNKGNFPGRFSGRQFSNSRSEMNVSTLELGDSALYLCASSPGTGGNEQFFGPGTRLTVL.

This clonotype has just a few counts. The CDR3 loop is CASSLGLRIAGSITDTQYF. CDR3 in DNA: TGTGCCAGCAGTTTAGGGTTGAGAATAGCGGGGTCCATCACAGATACGCAGTATTTT. The chain uses TRBV12-3 or TRBV12-4 and TRBJ2-3, with TRBD2 identical over 8 bases. The ends lost 1 base at V and 2 bases at J; junction bases unmatched: 14. The CDR3 contains 19 residues.

This chain uses TRBV28 with TRBJ2-7, with a weak D call TRBD2 (6 bases). The CDR3 is 15 amino acids. Trimming took off 5 bases at V and 1 base at J, with 15 bases between the two ends. Germline V gives CDR1 MDHEN, CDR2 SYDVKM. The CDR3 reads CASSLGGALSYEQYF. CDR3 nucleotides: TGTGCCAGCAGTCTCGGCGGGGCATTATCCTACGAGCAGTACTTC.

This clonotype has more than one count but fewer than ten. V usage is TRBV20-1 and J usage is TRBJ2-3; TRBD2 aligns across 7 bases. The V and J ends lost 3 bases and 2 bases, in that order; junction bases with no gene match: 5. The CDR3 is 14 amino acids. Germline loops: CDR1 DFQATT, CDR2 SNEGSKA (reference sequence). CDR3 nucleotides: TGCAGTGCTAGGAGGCTAGCGGACACAGATACGCAGTATTTT. It encodes CSARRLADTDTQYF.

The chain couples TRBV12-3 or TRBV12-4 to TRBJ2-5, with TRBD1 as a possible D gene (6 bases). The CDR3 consists of 15 residues. Trimming stripped 3 bases from V and 8 bases from J, with 19 bases between. The CDR3 DNA sequence: TGTGCCAGCAGTTTTTCACAGGGCGCCGGGGTTACCCAGTACTTC. It translates to CASSFSQGAGVTQYF.

The sample holds many counts of this clonotype. This sequence joins TRBV21-1 and TRBJ1-1. TRBV21-1 is a known pseudogene. The CDR3 is 12 amino acids. CDR3 DNA sequence: TGTGCCAGCAGCAAACAGAACACTGAAGCTTTCTTT. The encoded protein is CASSKQNTEAFF.

This clonotype was counted only a few times. The chain employs TRBV2 and TRBJ2-1, with TRBD2 matching 7 bases. Germline V gives CDR1 SNHLY, CDR2 FYNNEI. This CDR3 region has 14 residues. V shed 5 bases and J 5 bases; nucleotides not matched to a gene: 6. The chain's CDR3 is CASSTAGFNNEQFF. Here the CDR3 DNA reads TGTGCCAGCAGTACAGCGGGGTTTAACAATGAGCAGTTCTTC.

This clonotype has only a few counts. This chain joins TRBV19 and TRBJ1-5, with D perhaps matching TRBD1 (6 bases). V was pared by 1 base and J by 2 bases, with 12 bases between. The CDR3 sequence is 16 residues long. Germline assignment: CDR1 LNHDA and CDR2 SQIVND (reference sequence). The CDR3 nucleotides are TGTGCCAGTAGTATAGTACAGGGATTGGGCAATCAGCCCCAGCATTTT. Translated: CASSIVQGLGNQPQHF.

V gene TRBV3-1 combines with J gene TRBJ2-1; D is perhaps TRBD1 (6 bases). This CDR3 has 16 residues. V dropped 2 bases and J dropped 7 bases, with 18 bases sitting between them. In germline, CDR1 is LGHDT, CDR2 YNNKEL (reference sequence). The chain's CDR3 is CASSQLVPGARNEQFF. Here the CDR3 DNA reads TGTGCCAGCAGCCAATTAGTGCCAGGGGCTAGGAATGAGCAGTTCTTC.

This clonotype was seen a handful of times. V is TRBV3-1 and J is TRBJ2-5; 10 bases match TRBD1. V was clipped by 0 bases and J by 6 bases; unmatched bases: 7. The CDR3 loop spans 16 amino acids. The germline gives CDR1 LGHDT, CDR2 YNNKEL (reference sequence). CDR3 loop: CASSQEAGTGEKTQYF. CDR3 bases: TGTGCCAGCAGCCAAGAGGCGGGGACAGGGGAAAAGACCCAGTACTTC.

The table lists this clonotype with a few counts. CDR3 in DNA: TGCGCCAGCAGCTTAACCCCCCCAGGGTCGAGCTCCTACGAGCAGTACTTC. Amino acid sequence: CASSLTPPGSSSYEQYF. The chain couples TRBV5-1 to TRBJ2-7; a weak D match, TRBD1 (5 bases). Germline assignment: CDR1 SGHRS and CDR2 YFSETQ. The CDR3 covers 17 residues. V lost 2 bases and J 0 bases, leaving 18 bases between the germline ends. The full variable domain, with the rest looked up from reference TRBV5-1 and TRBJ2-7, is KAGVTQTPRYLIKTRGQQVTLSCSPISGHRSVSWYQQTPGQGLQFLFEYFSETQRNKGNFPGRFSGRQFSNSRSEMNVSTLELGDSALYLCASSLTPPGSSSYEQYFGPGTRLTVT.

This clonotype was seen a few times. The J gene is TRBJ2-1, the V gene TRBV6-2 or TRBV6-3; TRBD2 is a possible D gene (6 bases). This CDR3 has 15 amino acids. The V and J ends lost 3 bases and 2 bases respectively, with 11 bases between them. Looked up from germline, CDR1 is MNHEY and CDR2 is SVGEGT. CDR3 coding DNA: TGTGCCAGCAGTTATACGGGAGTCGCCTACAATGAGCAGTTCTTC. Encoded protein: CASSYTGVAYNEQFF.

This rearrangement joins TRBV5-1 to TRBJ2-7; 10 nucleotides match TRBD1. The CDR3 sequence is 16 residues long. The germline CDR1 and CDR2 sequences are SGHRS and YFSETQ. V gave up 4 bases and J gave up 4 bases; unmatched junction bases: 11. The CDR3 loop reads CASSPGQGIGLYEQYF. Here the CDR3 DNA reads TGCGCCAGCAGCCCGGGACAGGGGATAGGGTTATACGAGCAGTACTTC.

This clonotype appeared a few times. The rearrangement uses TRBV6-5 and TRBJ2-7; D not certain. Germline CDR1 and CDR2: MNHEY and SVGAGI. This CDR3 is built from 14 residues. V was clipped by 0 bases and J by 1 base, with 7 bases between them. CDR3 DNA sequence: TGTGCCAGCAGTTACTCAGGGAAGTCCTACGAGCAGTACTTC. This translates into CASSYSGKSYEQYF.

This chain joins TRBV7-2 and TRBJ2-1; 7 nucleotides line up with TRBD1. The CDR3 sequence is 16 residues long. Germline V CDR1 and CDR2: SGHTA, FQGNSA. V dropped 5 bases and J dropped 7; count of bases not matched to a gene: 14. As DNA, the CDR3 is TGTGCCAGCAGCCGTCCGGGACAGAGGGGCCGGAATGAGCAGTTCTTC. It encodes CASSRPGQRGRNEQFF.

This clonotype was picked up a small number of times. The chain recombines TRBV7-3 with TRBJ1-1, with a tentative D call TRBD1 (6 bases). Germline-derived CDR1 and CDR2 are SGHTA and FQGTGA. The CDR3 has 13 residues. The V end was cut by 5 bases, the J end by 4 bases, with 11 bases between. DNA of the CDR3: TGTGCCAGCAGCGAACAGGGTGTCACTGAAGCTTTCTTT. Translating it yields CASSEQGVTEAFF.